One sample yielded the 32 T cell receptor beta chains listed below, sequenced in a study of T cells in Graves' hyperthyroidism and ophthalmopathy. It was RNA transcripts that yielded the amplified TCR beta CDR3 regions. First-round RT-PCR of the TCR CDR3 relied on the HTBI primer set. One entry per CDR3 protein, called by TCRdb with MiXCR from the multiplex PCR reads. The top ten clones hold less than 8% of a sample with about 290,000 distinct CDR3 sequences, roughly an eighth of them seen once. The sample comprised blood. The receptors were sampled from a woman between 40 and 55 years old with Graves' hyperthyroidism.

This clonotype was counted only a few times. The chain combines TRBV2 with TRBJ2-1; 16 bases agree with TRBD2. The V gene's germline CDR1 is SNHLY and CDR2 FYNNEI. The CDR3 consists of 18 residues. V shed 7 bases, J shed 4 bases, and the junction held 10 bases outside the gene matches. This CDR3 reads CASTGTSGRANIYNEQFF. In DNA, the CDR3 is TGTGCCAGCACGGGGACTAGCGGGAGGGCCAATATTTACAATGAGCAGTTCTTC.

Comment on this clonotype: Its ends do not fully match the called genes, so a read error is possible. Here the CDR3 reads CASSPTSGQEAQYF. The CDR3 region has the DNA TGTGCCAGCTCACCGACTAGCGGACAAGAGGCCCAGTACTTC. This rearrangement joins TRBV18 to TRBJ2-5, with TRBD2 matching 9 bases. Germline CDR1 reads KGHSH; CDR2 reads LQKENI. This CDR3 has 14 amino acids.

As regards this clonotype: The junction and the germline gene differ at one end; a read error may be behind it. The chain is built from TRBV7-2 and TRBJ2-5, with a possible D match to TRBD1 (6 bases). This CDR3 spans 15 amino acids. Germline lookup yields CDR1 SGHTA and CDR2 FQGNSA. CDR3 DNA: TGTGCCGGCAGCTTAACAGGGTCGCTAGGAGAGACCCAGTACTTC. Its translation is CAGSLTGSLGETQYF. The full variable domain, completed using reference TRBV7-2 and TRBJ2-5, is GAGVSQSPSNKVTEKGKDVELRCDPISGHTALYWYRQSLGQGLEFLIYFQGNSAPDKSGLPSDRFSAERTGGSVSTLTIQRTQQEDSAVYLCAGSLTGSLGETQYFGPGTRLLVL.

The chain employs TRBV2 and TRBJ1-5; the D is unclear. Trimming took 4 bases from V and 1 from J, leaving 8 bases between them. CDR3 length: 14 amino acids. Germline values: CDR1 SNHLY, CDR2 FYNNEI. The CDR3 is CASSVEGSNQPQHF. CDR3 DNA: TGTGCCAGCAGTGTGGAGGGCAGCAATCAGCCCCAGCATTTT.

The sample holds many counts of this clonotype. The V call is TRBV20-1, the J call TRBJ2-1; D could derive from TRBD1 or TRBD2 (5 bases each). The CDR3 is 14 amino acids. The V gene's germline CDR1 is DFQATT and CDR2 SNEGSKA (reference sequence). V was pared by 7 bases and J by 5 bases, with 18 bases between. For the CDR3, the DNA is TGCAGTGGTCGTGAAGACCGGGGCCACAATGAGCAGTTCTTC. Protein: CSGREDRGHNEQFF.

V gene TRBV7-3 combines with J gene TRBJ2-3; D possibly corresponds to TRBD2 (6 bases). Looked up from germline, CDR1 is SGHTA and CDR2 is FQGTGA. V lost 5 bases and J lost 4, with 10 bases in between. The CDR3 contains 13 residues. The CDR3 spells CASSDTSSDTQYF. As DNA, the CDR3 is TGTGCCAGCAGCGATACTAGCTCAGATACGCAGTATTTT.

The rearrangement joins TRBV6-4 to TRBJ2-2; D ambiguous. There are 13 residues in the CDR3. Per the germline V gene, CDR1 is MRHNA and CDR2 is SNTAGT. Deletions cut 6 bases from V and 5 bases from J, with 10 bases between. The CDR3 region has the DNA TGTGCCAGCAGCGAAGGCTCAACCGGGGAGCTGTTTTTT. Translated, it gives CASSEGSTGELFF.

V is TRBV29-1 and J is TRBJ2-1; 9 bases align to TRBD1. The germline gives CDR1 SQVTM, CDR2 ANQGSEA. Trimming at V came to 6 bases and at J to 3 bases, leaving 6 bases not matched to a gene. The CDR3 totals 14 residues. The CDR3 spells CSVQTGGSYNEQFF. The CDR3 region has the DNA TGCAGCGTGCAGACAGGGGGTAGCTACAATGAGCAGTTCTTC.

The rearrangement links TRBV12-3 or TRBV12-4 to TRBJ1-1; D call uncertain. The V and J ends lost 3 bases and 3 bases respectively, with 14 bases between them. The CDR3 spans 15 residues. CDR3 sequence (DNA): TGTGCCAGCAGTTTTCGAGACCAGAGCTACACTGAAGCTTTCTTT. Translated: CASSFRDQSYTEAFF.

This clonotype was detected many times. This chain uses TRBV6-5 with TRBJ1-1, with a tentative D call TRBD1 (5 bases). This CDR3 contains 14 residues. Germline V CDR1 and CDR2: MNHEY, SVGAGI. With 2 bases removed from V and 5 bases from J, the gap between germline ends came to 12 bases. The DNA of the CDR3 is TGTGCCAGCAGTTACCGGGGAGAGGGGACTGAAGCTTTCTTT. Translation: CASSYRGEGTEAFF.

With regard to this clonotype: This may be a read error, as it is one base from a much larger clone. J is TRBJ2-3 and V is TRBV7-9, with a weak D call TRBD1 (5 bases). CDR3 length equals 14 residues. Trimming removed 6 bases from V and 3 bases from J, with 13 bases in between. Germline CDR1 is SEHNR and CDR2 is FQNEAQ (reference sequence). CDR3 protein: CASRMDMATDTQYF. CDR3 DNA: TGTGCCAGCAGGATGGACATGGCGACAGATACGCAGTATTTT.

This clonotype has at least ten counts. This sequence joins TRBV2 and TRBJ2-2; TRBD2 might be the D (6 bases). Germline values: CDR1 SNHLY, CDR2 FYNNEI. V dropped 7 bases and J dropped 5 bases, with 14 bases sitting between them. The CDR3 totals 14 residues. CDR3 sequence (DNA): TGTGCCAGCAAAATCGGAGGAGGGACCGGGGAGCTGTTTTTT. Protein product: CASKIGGGTGELFF.

This chain links TRBV9 with TRBJ2-3; a possible D gene is TRBD2 (5 bases). This CDR3 has 15 amino acids. CDR1 and CDR2 from the germline V gene are SGDLS and YYNGEE. V was clipped by 1 base and J by 0 bases, with 9 bases between them. CDR3 amino acids: CASSVLDYSTDTQYF. The CDR3 nucleotides are TGTGCCAGCAGCGTATTAGACTACAGCACAGATACGCAGTATTTT.

In its sample, this clonotype was seen many times. This chain links TRBV4-2 with TRBJ2-7; D remains unclear. V was cut by 4 bases and J by 2 bases, with 12 bases left in between. Germline V lookup: CDR1 LGHNA, CDR2 YNFKEQ. The CDR3 loop spans 14 amino acids. CDR3 sequence: CASSPIGSPYEQYF. The CDR3, as DNA: TGTGCCAGCAGCCCGATCGGATCCCCCTACGAGCAGTACTTC.

In its sample, this clonotype was seen many times. This sequence joins TRBV7-9 and TRBJ2-5; D not certain. Germline CDR1 reads SEHNR; CDR2 reads FQNEAQ (reference sequence). This CDR3 is 11 amino acids long. Trimming removed 8 bases at V and 2 bases at J, with 6 bases between. CDR3 amino acids: CASGYQETQYF. The CDR3 DNA sequence: TGTGCCAGCGGATATCAAGAGACCCAGTACTTC. Full variable domain (outside the CDR3, taken from reference TRBV7-9 and TRBJ2-5): DTGVSQNPRHKITKRGQNVTFRCDPISEHNRLYWYRQTLGQGPEFLTYFQNEAQLEKSRLLSDRFSAERPKGSFSTLEIQRTEQGDSAMYLCASGYQETQYFGPGTRLLVL.

The table lists this clonotype with a few counts. The chain recombines TRBV4-1 with TRBJ2-7, with 14 bases lining up with TRBD2. The CDR3 extends over 16 amino acids. The J segment lost 2 bases and the V segment lost 0 bases, leaving 0 bases of the junction unmatched. Germline V gene sequence: CDR1 MGHRA, CDR2 YSYEKL. DNA of the CDR3: TGCGCCAGCAGCCAAGAGGGACTAGCGGGAGCCTACGAGCAGTACTTC. This encodes CASSQEGLAGAYEQYF.

Comment on this clonotype: One end of the junction fails to match germline, which may point to a read error. The CDR3 DNA follows: TGTGCCAGCAGCTTGAGCGACAGGGGCTACGAGCAGTACTTC. Its translation: CASSLSDRGYEQYF. The genes are TRBV5-1 and TRBJ2-7; 8 bases map to TRBD1. The CDR3 totals 14 residues. The germline CDR1 and CDR2 sequences are SGHRS and YFSETQ.

This clonotype was seen at least ten times. This sequence joins TRBV28 and TRBJ2-7; D gene unclear. Per germline, CDR1 MDHEN and CDR2 SYDVKM. This CDR3 spans 12 amino acids. Trimming removed 4 bases from V and 1 base from J, with 5 bases in between. The DNA of the CDR3 is TGTGCCAGCAGTTCGAGATCCTACGAGCAGTACTTC. Translation gives CASSSRSYEQYF.

This clonotype was observed many times. The chain couples TRBV6-1 to TRBJ2-3; a weak D match, TRBD2 (7 bases). The germline CDR1 and CDR2 sequences are MNHNS and SASEGT. The CDR3 consists of 16 residues. Trimming removed 1 base from V and 0 bases from J, with 11 bases in between. For the CDR3, the DNA is TGTGCCAGCAGTGAAGAAAGCGGGACAAGCACAGATACGCAGTATTTT. It codes for CASSEESGTSTDTQYF.

The gene calls are TRBV19 and TRBJ1-5; D is undetermined. The CDR3 contains 15 residues. The V gene's germline CDR1 is LNHDA and CDR2 SQIVND (reference sequence). Trimming removed 1 base at V and 0 bases at J, with 7 bases between. The DNA of the CDR3 is TGTGCCAGTAGTATAGGTGACCATAGCAATCAGCCCCAGCATTTT. It specifies CASSIGDHSNQPQHF.

In regard to this clonotype: A much larger clone differs by one base, so this may be a read error. The chain employs TRBV28 and TRBJ2-4, with TRBD1 matching 8 bases. The end of the DNA fits TRBJ2-1 better, so the J call may be wrong. The CDR3 runs to 14 residues. The germline V gene encodes CDR1 MDHEN and CDR2 SYDVKM. The CDR3 DNA sequence: TGTGCCAGCAGCCTGGGGCAGGGGGCCAGCATTCAGTTCTTC. Its protein is CASSLGQGASIQFF.

This clonotype was observed many times. The genes are TRBV12-3 or TRBV12-4 and TRBJ2-7, with 8 bases identical to TRBD2. This CDR3 has 15 amino acids. The ends lost 5 bases at V and 4 bases at J; junction bases unmatched: 10. CDR3 loop: CASSPRGSGRYEQYF. The CDR3 coding sequence is TGTGCCAGCAGTCCCCGGGGAAGCGGGAGATACGAGCAGTACTTC.

The sample holds many counts of this clonotype. CDR3 region: CASSLEAGTYEQYF. The CDR3, as DNA: TGTGCCAGCAGCTTAGAGGCAGGGACCTACGAGCAGTACTTC. The V and J genes are TRBV7-2 and TRBJ2-7, with a tentative D call TRBD1 (5 bases). V was cut by 1 base and J by 2 bases, with 9 bases left in between. Per germline, CDR1 SGHTA and CDR2 FQGNSA. CDR3 length: 14 residues.

This clonotype was picked up many times. This chain uses TRBV27 with TRBJ2-1, with 7 bases lining up with TRBD2. V lost 4 bases to trimming and J lost 7 bases; unmatched junction nucleotides: 4. The germline gives CDR1 MNHEY, CDR2 SMNVEV (reference sequence). The CDR3 runs 13 residues. The CDR3 sequence is CASSWVRGNEQFF. The CDR3 bases are TGTGCCAGCAGTTGGGTGCGGGGGAATGAGCAGTTCTTC.

V usage is TRBV5-1 and J usage is TRBJ1-1; perhaps TRBD1 as D (5 bases). The V gene's germline CDR1 is SGHRS and CDR2 YFSETQ. V was shortened by 4 bases and J by 4 bases, with 14 bases between the two germline ends. There are 14 residues in the CDR3. This CDR3 is CASSQRDVSTEAFF. The CDR3 region has the DNA TGCGCCAGCAGCCAAAGGGACGTGAGCACTGAAGCTTTCTTT. Full variable domain (remainder filled in from reference TRBV5-1 and TRBJ1-1): KAGVTQTPRYLIKTRGQQVTLSCSPISGHRSVSWYQQTPGQGLQFLFEYFSETQRNKGNFPGRFSGRQFSNSRSEMNVSTLELGDSALYLCASSQRDVSTEAFFGQGTRLTVV.

The chain has TRBV7-2 and TRBJ1-5, with a tentative D call TRBD1 (5 bases). From germline, CDR1 is SGHTA and CDR2 FQGNSA. The CDR3 consists of 13 residues. Deletions cut 1 base from V and 7 bases from J, with 8 bases between. In DNA form, the CDR3 reads TGTGCCAGCAGCTTAGGCCCAGGGCAGCCCCAGCATTTT. It encodes CASSLGPGQPQHF.

This clonotype has ten or more counts. V is TRBV11-3 and J is TRBJ2-2, with D maybe TRBD1 (6 bases). Deletions cut 5 bases from V and 4 bases from J, with 11 bases between. The CDR3 is made up of 14 amino acids. Germline CDR1 SGHNT, CDR2 YENEEA. CDR3: CASSKDSRTGELFF. CDR3 DNA sequence: TGTGCCAGCAGCAAGGACAGTCGCACCGGGGAGCTGTTTTTT.

This clonotype was observed a few times. The chain has TRBV4-2 and TRBJ2-2; 14 nucleotides line up with TRBD2. Germline V gene lookup returns CDR1 LGHNA and CDR2 YNFKEQ. The CDR3 is 17 residues long. With V trimmed by 0 bases and J by 6 bases, 3 bases remained unmatched. The CDR3 region has the DNA TGTGCCAGCAGCCAAGACGGGGGACTAGCGGGAGCCGGGGAGCTGTTTTTT. Its translation: CASSQDGGLAGAGELFF.

This clonotype was counted once. The chain is built from TRBV12-3 or TRBV12-4 and TRBJ2-1; 15 bases match TRBD2. This CDR3 has 13 amino acids. With V trimmed by 6 bases and J by 15 bases, 6 bases remained unmatched. This CDR3 reads CASRLRTSGRVFF. CDR3 DNA: TGTGCCAGCAGACTGAGGACTAGCGGGAGGGTGTTCTTC.

This clonotype was detected many times. The chain couples TRBV11-2 to TRBJ2-5, with 8 bases that match TRBD1. V dropped 1 base and J dropped 3; count of bases not matched to a gene: 4. The CDR3 extends over 15 amino acids. Germline V CDR1 and CDR2: SGHAT, FQNNGV. The CDR3 DNA sequence: TGTGCCAGCAGCTTAGCCGGACAGGGAGAAGAGACCCAGTACTTC. Translation gives CASSLAGQGEETQYF.

This clonotype has a count of ten or more. The chain joins TRBV6-1 to TRBJ1-2; 8 bases are shared with TRBD1. Looked up from germline, CDR1 is MNHNS and CDR2 is SASEGT. Trimming at V came to 7 bases and at J to 4 bases, leaving 5 bases not matched to a gene. The CDR3 has 13 residues. In nucleotides, the CDR3 is TGTGCCAGCAAAAGACAGGGGACCTATGGCTACACCTTC. It codes for CASKRQGTYGYTF.

The chain couples TRBV5-6 to TRBJ2-1, with no clear D. Trimming took off 3 bases at V and 8 bases at J, with 21 bases between the two ends. CDR3 length: 16 amino acids. Germline loops: CDR1 SGHDT, CDR2 YYEEEE. The CDR3 loop reads CASSSELASKGHEQFF. The CDR3, as DNA: TGTGCCAGCAGCTCTGAGTTGGCGTCAAAGGGTCATGAGCAGTTCTTC.